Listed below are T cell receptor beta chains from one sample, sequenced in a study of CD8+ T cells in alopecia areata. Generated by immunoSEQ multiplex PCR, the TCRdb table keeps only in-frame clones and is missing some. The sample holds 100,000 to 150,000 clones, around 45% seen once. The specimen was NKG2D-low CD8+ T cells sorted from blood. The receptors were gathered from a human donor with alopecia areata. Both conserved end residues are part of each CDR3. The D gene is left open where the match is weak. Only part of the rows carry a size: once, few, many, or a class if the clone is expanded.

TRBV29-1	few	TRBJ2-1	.	CSVAFAPLGGEQFF	TGCAGCGTTGCCTTTGCTCCCCTTGGGGGTGAGCAGTTCTTC
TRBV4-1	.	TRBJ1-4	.	CASSQPSAKLFF	TGCGCCAGCAGCCAACCATCGGCGAAACTGTTTTTT
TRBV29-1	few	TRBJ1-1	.	CSVPYRGDRRTEAFF	TGCAGCGTGCCTTATCGGGGGGACCGGCGTACTGAAGCTTTCTTT
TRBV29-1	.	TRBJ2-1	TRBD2	CSVEGEGEQFF	TGCAGCGTTGAAGGGGAGGGAGAACAGTTCTTC
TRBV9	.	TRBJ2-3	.	CASSDKIAGTSDTQYF	TGTGCCAGCAGCGATAAGATTGCGGGCACCTCGGATACGCAGTATTTT
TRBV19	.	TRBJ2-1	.	CASSIVGSYNEQFF	TGTGCCAGTAGTATAGTTGGTAGCTACAATGAGCAGTTCTTC
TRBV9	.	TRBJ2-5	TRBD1	CASSGEGTGGAETQYF	TGTGCCAGCAGCGGAGAGGGGACAGGGGGCGCAGAGACCCAGTACTTC
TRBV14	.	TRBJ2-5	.	CASSQDAGLRNQETQYF	TGTGCCAGCAGCCAAGATGCAGGACTGAGGAACCAAGAGACCCAGTACTTC
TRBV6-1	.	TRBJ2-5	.	CASSDGEEQETQYF	TGTGCCAGCAGTGACGGGGAGGAACAAGAGACCCAGTACTTC
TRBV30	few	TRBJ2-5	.	CAWSGEVEETQYF	TGTGCCTGGAGTGGGGAAGTGGAAGAGACCCAGTACTTC
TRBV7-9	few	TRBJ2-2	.	CASSSAGNFTGELFF	TGTGCCAGCAGTTCCGCGGGAAACTTCACCGGGGAGCTGTTTTTT
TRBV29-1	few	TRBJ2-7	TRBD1	CSVKIPDRVYEQYF	TGCAGCGTTAAAATTCCGGACAGGGTGTACGAGCAGTACTTC
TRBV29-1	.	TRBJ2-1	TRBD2	CSVAISGGAFNHEQFF	TGCAGCGTTGCCATTAGCGGGGGGGCCTTCAACCATGAGCAGTTCTTC
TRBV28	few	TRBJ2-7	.	CASSSIPGQRVYEQYF	TGTGCCAGCAGTTCTATACCCGGGCAGAGAGTCTACGAGCAGTACTTC
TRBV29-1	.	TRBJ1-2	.	CSVGEDHYGYTF	TGCAGCGTTGGAGAGGACCACTATGGCTACACCTTC
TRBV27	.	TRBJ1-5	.	CASSFSGEGDQPQHF	TGTGCCAGCAGTTTTAGTGGCGAAGGGGATCAGCCCCAGCATTTT
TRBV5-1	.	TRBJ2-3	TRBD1	CASSGGTGGIDTQYF	TGCGCCAGCAGCGGAGGGACAGGGGGCATTGATACGCAGTATTTT
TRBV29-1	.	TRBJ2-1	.	CSAGGNEQFF	TGCAGCGCTGGGGGGAATGAGCAGTTCTTC
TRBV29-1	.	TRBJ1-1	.	CSVPREDTEAFF	TGCAGCGTCCCACGGGAGGACACTGAAGCTTTCTTT
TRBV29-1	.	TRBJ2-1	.	CSVVSSYNEQFF	TGCAGCGTTGTGAGTAGCTACAATGAGCAGTTCTTC
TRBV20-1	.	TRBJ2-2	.	CSAFYGELFF	TGCAGTGCCTTTTACGGGGAGCTGTTTTTT
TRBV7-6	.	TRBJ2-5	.	CASSLTPDPQETQYF	TGTGCCAGCAGCCTCACACCGGACCCCCAAGAGACCCAGTACTTC
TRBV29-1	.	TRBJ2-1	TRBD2	CSVDWGASGIRSYNEQFF	TGCAGCGTTGACTGGGGGGCTAGCGGGATTAGGTCGTACAATGAGCAGTTCTTC
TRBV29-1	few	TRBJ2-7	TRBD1	CSALTGGLGEQYF	TGCAGCGCCTTAACAGGGGGACTTGGCGAGCAGTACTTC
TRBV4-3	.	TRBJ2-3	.	CASSQFPSTDTQYF	TGCGCCAGCAGCCAATTCCCTAGCACAGATACGCAGTATTTT
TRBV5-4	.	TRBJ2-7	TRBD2	CASSQFEPVAGVVEQYF	TGCGCCAGCAGCCAATTCGAACCGGTAGCGGGAGTGGTCGAGCAGTACTTC
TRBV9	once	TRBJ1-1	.	CASSEGSRGDTEAFF	TGTGCCAGCAGCGAGGGATCCCGGGGGGACACTGAAGCTTTCTTT
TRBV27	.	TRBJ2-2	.	CASSLGRNTGELFF	TGTGCCAGCAGTTTGGGTAGGAACACCGGGGAGCTGTTTTTT
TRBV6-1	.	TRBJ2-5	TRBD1	CSSGQTGEETQYF	TGTTCTTCTGGACAGACAGGGGAAGAGACCCAGTACTTC